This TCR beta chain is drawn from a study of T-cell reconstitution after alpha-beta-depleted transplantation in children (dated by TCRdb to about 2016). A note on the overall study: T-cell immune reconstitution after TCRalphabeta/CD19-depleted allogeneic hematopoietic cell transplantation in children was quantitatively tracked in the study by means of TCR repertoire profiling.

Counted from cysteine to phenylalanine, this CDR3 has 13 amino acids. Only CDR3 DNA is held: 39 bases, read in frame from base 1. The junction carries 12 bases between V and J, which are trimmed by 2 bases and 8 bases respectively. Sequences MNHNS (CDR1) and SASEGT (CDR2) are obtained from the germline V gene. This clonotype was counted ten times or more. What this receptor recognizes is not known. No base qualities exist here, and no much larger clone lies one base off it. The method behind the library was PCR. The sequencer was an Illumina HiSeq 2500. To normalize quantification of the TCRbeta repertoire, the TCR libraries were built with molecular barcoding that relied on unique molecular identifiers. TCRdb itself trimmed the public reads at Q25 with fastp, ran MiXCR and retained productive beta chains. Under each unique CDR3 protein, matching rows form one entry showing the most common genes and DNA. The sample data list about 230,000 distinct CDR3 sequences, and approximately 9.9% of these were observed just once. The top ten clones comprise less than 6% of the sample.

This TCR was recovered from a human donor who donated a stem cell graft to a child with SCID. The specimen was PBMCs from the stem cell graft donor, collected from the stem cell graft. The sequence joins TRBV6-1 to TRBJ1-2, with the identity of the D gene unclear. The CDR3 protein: CASSESVFGGYTF. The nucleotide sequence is TGTGCCAGCAGTGAAAGCGTATTTGGGGGCTACACCTTC.